Shown below are 5 T cell receptor beta chains from a single sample sequenced in a study of cytomegalovirus exposure and HLA in healthy donors. A multiplex PCR was run with 60 Vbeta primers and 13 Jbeta primers. TCRdb's copy holds only in-frame clones and misses some; the assay was immunoSEQ multiplex PCR. Of more than 95,000 clones listed, approximately 75% are singletons. The specimen sequenced was PBMCs. Receptors were obtained from a man between 50 and 59 years old in good health and CMV-seropositive.

The chain carries TRBV4-2 and TRBJ2-7; 9 nucleotides match TRBD2. V was clipped by 4 bases and J by 3 bases; unmatched bases: 10. CDR1 and CDR2 from the germline V gene are LGHNA and YNFKEQ. The CDR3 spans 16 residues. For the CDR3, the DNA is TGTGCCAGCAGCCCCGTTAGCGGGGGAGTAAGCTACGAGCAGTACTTC. This codes for CASSPVSGGVSYEQYF.

V is TRBV11-2 and J is TRBJ2-1, with D possibly being TRBD1 (5 bases). The germline V gene has CDR1 SGHAT and CDR2 FQNNGV. This CDR3 is built from 15 residues. V lost 5 bases, J lost 7 bases, and 18 bases lay in between. The chain's CDR3 is CASSPRSQGWNEQFF. The CDR3 DNA reads as TGTGCCAGCAGCCCCCGATCCCAGGGTTGGAATGAGCAGTTCTTC.

The rearrangement links TRBV7-9 to TRBJ1-1, with D perhaps matching TRBD1 (6 bases). Germline assignment: CDR1 SEHNR and CDR2 FQNEAQ (reference sequence). The CDR3 covers 14 residues. Trimming stripped 4 bases from V and 1 base from J, with 10 bases between. The CDR3 coding sequence is TGTGCCAGCAGCTCTGACAGGAAGAACACTGAAGCTTTCTTT. Translation gives CASSSDRKNTEAFF. Drawing the rest from reference TRBV7-9 and TRBJ1-1, the complete variable domain is DTGVSQNPRHKITKRGQNVTFRCDPISEHNRLYWYRQTLGQGPEFLTYFQNEAQLEKSRLLSDRFSAERPKGSFSTLEIQRTEQGDSAMYLCASSSDRKNTEAFFGQGTRLTVV.

This clone has a single count. At one end the junction does not follow the germline gene, possibly because of a read error. Here the CDR3 DNA reads TGCGCCAGCAGCCAAGAACTAGGGGGACCCGGGCTTAGCTGG. It translates to CASSQELGGPGLSW. The chain couples TRBV4-3 to TRBJ2-3, with D possibly TRBD1 on 6 matching bases. Germline V gives CDR1 LGHNA, CDR2 YSLEER. The length of the CDR3 is 14 residues.

The chain employs TRBV6-6 and TRBJ1-1; 9 bases map to TRBD1. CDR1 MNHNY and CDR2 SVGAGI come from the germline V gene (reference sequence). This CDR3 region has 15 residues. V shed 5 bases and J 1 base; nucleotides not matched to a gene: 5. The CDR3 DNA reads TGTGCCAGCAGTACCACAGGGGGCCGGAACACTGAAGCTTTCTTT. Translation gives CASSTTGGRNTEAFF.